This T cell receptor beta chain was observed in a study of T cells in Graves' hyperthyroidism and ophthalmopathy. Study-level points and caveats: Most expanded thyroid clonotypes above 0.001 recurred in blood.

What was amplified from RNA transcripts were TCR beta CDR3 regions. TCR CDR3 regions were first amplified by RT-PCR with HTBI primers. One entry per CDR3 protein, called by TCRdb with MiXCR from the multiplex PCR reads. The sample shows around 800,000 distinct CDR3 sequences, around 39% of them seen only once. About this clonotype itself: The antigen is undetermined.

This receptor was identified in a man between 18 and 35 years old with Graves' hyperthyroidism. Sequenced material: blood.

The CDR3 sequence is CAISESGGGMNSPLHF. The CDR3 DNA sequence: TGTGCCATCAGTGAGTCGGGAGGGGGGATGAATTCACCCCTCCACTTT. The chain recombines TRBV10-3 with TRBJ1-6, with a possible D match to TRBD1 (6 bases). Germline V gene sequence: CDR1 ENHRY, CDR2 SYGVKD. V was clipped by 0 bases and J by 7 bases, with 13 bases between them. The CDR3 runs to 16 residues.